This T cell receptor beta chain was captured by sequencing in a study of cytomegalovirus exposure and HLA in healthy donors. Study-level points and caveats: As a later analysis revealed, most CMV-associated TCR beta chains appeared HLA-restricted. Sequencing artifact likely explains a cluster of highly shared sequence variants. Cytomegalovirus-associated status was assigned to some 160 TCR beta chains. The dataset shows that most TCR sequences were rare, while some public TCRs occurred in many donors.

This clone has more than one count but fewer than ten. The target antigen is unknown. CDR1 and CDR2 (germline): SGHRS, YFSETQ. The CDR3 has 19 amino acids. Trimming removed 3 bases from V and 3 bases from J; junction bases left unmatched: 18. The PCR contained 60 Vbeta and 13 Jbeta primers. Assay used: immunoSEQ multiplex PCR; TCRdb lists only in-frame clones, some missing. The sample shows 200,000 to 250,000 clones, around 83% of them seen only once. The TCR was taken from a woman aged 40 to 50 in good health and CMV-seronegative. Sequencing was done on a sample of PBMCs. The chain carries TRBV5-1 and TRBJ1-2; 9 nucleotides align to TRBD1. The CDR3 DNA follows: TGCGCCAGCAGCTCCCCAAACGAGGACAGGGGTGGGTCTCACTATGGCTACACCTTC. Translated: CASSSPNEDRGGSHYGYTF.